Below are 30 T cell receptor beta chains sequenced from a single sample in a study of OX40 agonist ivuxolimab in advanced cancers. TCRdb's copy holds only in-frame clones and misses some; the assay was immunoSEQ multiplex PCR. This table holds some 74,000 clones, over 75% found once. The material sequenced was CD4+ or CD8+ T cells sorted from blood, taken in a trial of the OX40 agonist ivuxolimab. All receptors come from an adult with an advanced solid tumor such as melanoma, head and neck, liver or kidney cancer.

The chain is built from TRBV30 and TRBJ1-2, with no clear D. The germline gives CDR1 GTSNPN, CDR2 SVGIG (reference sequence). V was cut by 1 base and J by 5 bases, with 5 bases left in between. This CDR3 contains 11 residues. The CDR3 bases are TGTGCCTGGAGTGGGGCTTATGGCTACACCTTC. Its translation: CAWSGAYGYTF.

The CDR3 is CASSLSATGELFF. CDR3 DNA: TGTGCCAGCAGCTTGTCTGCTACCGGGGAGCTGTTTTTT. This chain joins TRBV5-5 and TRBJ2-2; D gene unclear. Germline V gene data show CDR1 as SGHKS and CDR2 as YYEKEE (reference sequence). This CDR3 comprises 13 residues. The V end lost 1 base, the J end lost 5 bases, and 6 bases lay between the germline ends. Full variable domain (remainder filled in from reference TRBV5-5 and TRBJ2-2): DAGVTQSPTHLIKTRGQQVTLRCSPISGHKSVSWYQQVLGQGPQFIFQYYEKEERGRGNFPDRFSARQFPNYSSELNVNALLLGDSALYLCASSLSATGELFFGEGSRLTVL.

The chain carries TRBV18 and TRBJ1-1; tentatively, D is TRBD1 (6 bases). Trimming stripped 0 bases from V and 10 bases from J, with 18 bases between. CDR1 and CDR2 from the germline V gene are KGHSH and LQKENI. This CDR3 comprises 15 residues. The CDR3, as DNA: TGTGCCAGCTCACCACCGACCGGGGGGCGTATGGGAGCTTTCTTT. Translating gives CASSPPTGGRMGAFF.

The rearrangement links TRBV19 to TRBJ1-2; tentative D call: TRBD1 (6 bases). CDR3 size: 14 residues. Germline CDR1 is LNHDA and CDR2 is SQIVND (reference sequence). The V gene lost 4 bases and the J gene lost 8 bases, with 17 bases spanning the gap. Here the CDR3 reads CASSTRGGQKGYTF. DNA for the CDR3: TGTGCCAGTAGTACCCGGGGGGGGCAGAAGGGCTACACCTTC.

This clone turned up a few times. V is TRBV7-9 and J is TRBJ1-1; 9 bases are shared with TRBD1. The CDR3 is 12 residues long. J lost 10 bases, V lost 5 bases, and 5 bases had no gene match. Germline loops: CDR1 SEHNR, CDR2 FQNEAQ (reference sequence). DNA of the CDR3: TGTGCCAGCAGCCCGCGACAGGGGGTAGCTTTCTTT. It yields the protein CASSPRQGVAFF.

This clone was counted only a few times. The J gene is TRBJ1-1, the V gene TRBV2; TRBD1 agrees at 9 bases. Per the germline V gene, CDR1 is SNHLY and CDR2 is FYNNEI. The CDR3 is made up of 15 amino acids. V shed 6 bases and J 1 base; nucleotides not matched to a gene: 6. CDR3 nucleotide sequence: TGTGCCAGCAGCCTACAGGGGGCCAAGAACACTGAAGCTTTCTTT. As protein: CASSLQGAKNTEAFF.

The rearrangement uses TRBV18 and TRBJ1-4; D perhaps matches TRBD1 (6 bases). The CDR3 totals 15 residues. Trimming pared 3 bases from V and 5 bases from J, leaving 13 bases between. Germline V gene sequence: CDR1 KGHSH, CDR2 LQKENI. The CDR3 region has the DNA TGTGCCAGCTCACCGACGACAGGCAGCAATGAAAAACTGTTTTTT. It encodes CASSPTTGSNEKLFF.

This chain links TRBV7-2 with TRBJ1-5; D is possibly TRBD1 (5 bases). In germline, CDR1 is SGHTA, CDR2 FQGNSA. V was shortened by 5 bases and J by 6 bases, with 20 bases between the two germline ends. The CDR3 is 16 residues long. CDR3 coding DNA: TGTGCCAGCAGCCCAGGGTCGGGGCCCACCGGTCAGCCCCAGCATTTT. Protein: CASSPGSGPTGQPQHF.

As DNA, the CDR3 is TGTGCCAGCAGCTCGACAGGCCGACAAGCTTTCTTT. Translating gives CASSSTGRQAFF. The chain links TRBV7-2 to TRBJ1-1, with TRBD1 as a possible D gene (6 bases). CDR1 and CDR2 from the germline V gene are SGHTA and FQGNSA. V lost 4 bases and J lost 9, with 12 bases in between. This CDR3 comprises 12 residues.

CDR3 DNA: TGTGCCAGCTCACCCTCTCTCGATCAGCCCCAGCATTTT. The encoded protein is CASSPSLDQPQHF. The chain uses TRBV18 and TRBJ1-5; D uncertain. V dropped 3 bases and J dropped 5 bases, with 8 bases sitting between them. Germline values: CDR1 KGHSH, CDR2 LQKENI. This CDR3 is 13 amino acids long.

V and J are TRBV29-1 and TRBJ2-7; 8 bases align to TRBD1. With V trimmed by 6 bases and J by 7 bases, 8 bases remained unmatched. The CDR3 is made up of 12 amino acids. Germline V CDR1 and CDR2: SQVTM, ANQGSEA. The CDR3 DNA reads TGCAGCGTGCAACAGGGGGTCAGGGAGCAGTACTTC. Amino acid sequence: CSVQQGVREQYF.

This chain joins TRBV28 and TRBJ2-7; D assignment may be TRBD1 or TRBD2 (5 bases each). CDR3 length: 14 amino acids. Trimming pared 3 bases from V and 5 bases from J, leaving 14 bases between. Germline V gene sequence: CDR1 MDHEN, CDR2 SYDVKM. This CDR3 reads CASSLRGRLHEQYF. CDR3 DNA: TGTGCCAGCAGTTTGAGGGGACGTTTGCACGAGCAGTACTTC.

This chain joins TRBV2 and TRBJ2-3; a weak D match, TRBD1 (5 bases). The CDR3 is made up of 15 amino acids. The germline V gene has CDR1 SNHLY and CDR2 FYNNEI. The V and J ends lost 4 bases and 10 bases respectively, with 21 bases between them. The CDR3 is CASSAQPGASRAQYF. The DNA of the CDR3 is TGTGCCAGCAGTGCCCAACCTGGGGCATCTCGGGCGCAGTATTTT.

V and J are TRBV2 and TRBJ2-7, with 12 positions matching TRBD1. The CDR3 is 15 residues long. The ends lost 4 bases at V and 5 bases at J; junction bases unmatched: 6. Germline lookup yields CDR1 SNHLY and CDR2 FYNNEI. The CDR3 sequence: CASSVQGQGADEQYF. For the CDR3, the DNA is TGTGCCAGCAGTGTACAGGGACAGGGGGCGGACGAGCAGTACTTC.

This chain joins TRBV27 and TRBJ1-1; no reliable D call. Germline loops: CDR1 MNHEY, CDR2 SMNVEV (reference sequence). The CDR3 contains 13 residues. With 5 bases removed from V and 1 base from J, the gap between germline ends came to 8 bases. The CDR3 region is CASSPQWNTEAFF. The DNA for the CDR3 is TGTGCCAGCAGTCCTCAATGGAACACTGAAGCTTTCTTT.

This clone came up once. CDR3 loop: CASSPPGFNEKLFF. CDR3 sequence (DNA): TGTGCCAGCAGCCCCCCCGGGTTTAATGAAAAACTGTTTTTT. The chain links TRBV7-9 to TRBJ1-4; D unresolved. The germline V and J ends were trimmed by 5 bases and 4 bases, with 11 bases remaining between them. Germline-derived CDR1 and CDR2 are SEHNR and FQNEAQ (reference sequence). This CDR3 spans 14 amino acids.

Details on this clone: Other DNA sequences from this sample encode an identical CDR3 as well. This sequence joins TRBV2 and TRBJ2-7; D ambiguous. Germline loops: CDR1 SNHLY, CDR2 FYNNEI. V was clipped by 4 bases and J by 2 bases, with 3 bases between them. There are 11 residues in the CDR3. The CDR3 DNA sequence: TGTGCCAGCAGTGGGGCCTACGAGCAGTACTTC. Residues: CASSGAYEQYF.

The chain links TRBV2 to TRBJ2-3; 13 bases are a match to TRBD2. Germline-derived CDR1 and CDR2 are SNHLY and FYNNEI. V dropped 6 bases and J dropped 6; count of bases not matched to a gene: 9. The CDR3 extends over 16 amino acids. The chain's CDR3 is CASRLAGGGPWDTQYF. CDR3 DNA: TGTGCCAGCAGACTAGCGGGGGGGGGACCTTGGGATACGCAGTATTTT.

This clone was seen a single time. The V and J genes are TRBV15 and TRBJ1-3; D unclear. This CDR3 contains 12 residues. Trimming stripped 1 base from V and 3 bases from J, with 1 base between. Germline V CDR1 and CDR2: LNHNV, YYDKDF (reference sequence). CDR3 residues: CATSRVGNTIYF. CDR3 bases: TGTGCCACCAGCAGAGTTGGAAACACCATATATTTT.

The V gene is TRBV7-9, the J gene TRBJ2-3; a possible D gene is TRBD1 (6 bases). This CDR3 has 15 residues. CDR1 and CDR2 from the germline V gene are SEHNR and FQNEAQ (reference sequence). Trimming stripped 2 bases from V and 2 bases from J, with 11 bases between. CDR3 sequence: CASSLLNRATDTQYF. In DNA form, the CDR3 reads TGTGCCAGCAGCTTATTAAACAGGGCCACAGATACGCAGTATTTT.

The chain has TRBV25-1 and TRBJ1-3; D perhaps matches TRBD1 (6 bases). The CDR3 runs 15 residues. V lost 1 base, J lost 3 bases, and 10 bases lay in between. CDR1 is MGHDK, CDR2 SYGVNS, per germline. CDR3 in DNA: TGTGCCAGCAGTGAATTCGGCAGGGGTGGAAACACCATATATTTT. Protein sequence: CASSEFGRGGNTIYF.

This chain links TRBV10-3 with TRBJ2-2; 9 nucleotides line up with TRBD2. Trimming at V came to 4 bases and at J to 6 bases, leaving 3 bases not matched to a gene. Looked up from germline, CDR1 is ENHRY and CDR2 is SYGVKD. The CDR3 covers 14 residues. Written as DNA, the CDR3 is TGTGCCATCAGTGCGGGACTAGCCCCCGGGGAGCTGTTTTTT. Translating gives CAISAGLAPGELFF.

There are a few counts of this clone. The chain recombines TRBV20-1 with TRBJ1-2; no firm D call. Germline CDR1 DFQATT, CDR2 SNEGSKA (reference sequence). The CDR3 length is 11 residues. The V end lost 3 bases, the J end lost 4 bases, and 6 bases lay between the germline ends. The CDR3 bases are TGCAGTGCTAGGGATTTCTATGGCTACACCTTC. Protein: CSARDFYGYTF.

This chain links TRBV7-9 with TRBJ1-6; TRBD1 aligns across 9 bases. There are 17 residues in the CDR3. The germline gives CDR1 SEHNR, CDR2 FQNEAQ (reference sequence). The junction had 7 bases not matched to a gene; V was cut back by 5 bases and J by 2 bases. The CDR3 DNA is TGTGCCAGCAGCAACAAGGACAGGGGACCCTATAATTCACCCCTCCACTTT. Translated, it gives CASSNKDRGPYNSPLHF.

This clone came up once. The V call is TRBV7-3, the J call TRBJ1-1, with 7 bases matching TRBD1. The V segment lost 7 bases and the J segment 0 bases; nucleotides outside the gene matches: 11. CDR1 and CDR2 (germline): SGHTA, FQGTGA. The CDR3 runs to 16 residues. CDR3 loop: CASKGGGWVMNTEAFF. The DNA of the CDR3 is TGTGCCAGCAAGGGAGGGGGCTGGGTAATGAACACTGAAGCTTTCTTT.

The chain joins TRBV14 to TRBJ2-6; no reliable D call. The germline V gene has CDR1 SGHDN and CDR2 FVKESK. V shed 6 bases and J shed 0 bases, with 3 bases lying between them. The CDR3 length is 13 residues. This CDR3 is CASRHSGANVLTF. The CDR3 DNA sequence: TGTGCCAGCAGACACTCTGGGGCCAACGTCCTGACTTTC.

This rearrangement joins TRBV5-1 to TRBJ2-3, with D tentatively TRBD1 (5 bases). The CDR3 runs to 15 residues. CDR1 is SGHRS and CDR2 is YFSETQ in the germline V gene. V shed 0 bases and J shed 5 bases, with 13 bases lying between them. CDR3 DNA: TGCGCCAGCAGCTTGGATTCGGTTCAGGGAGATACGCAGTATTTT. Encoded protein: CASSLDSVQGDTQYF.

The chain carries TRBV6-1 and TRBJ1-5; 8 positions match TRBD1. CDR3 length: 16 amino acids. V shed 4 bases and J 2 bases; nucleotides not matched to a gene: 7. Germline CDR1 is MNHNS and CDR2 is SASEGT. CDR3 nucleotides: TGTGCCAGCAGTGCCCAGGGGGCGCGAGGCAATCAGCCCCAGCATTTT. It encodes CASSAQGARGNQPQHF.

This chain connects TRBV7-2 to TRBJ2-7, with D possibly TRBD1 on 6 matching bases. V shed 5 bases and J shed 6 bases, with 14 bases lying between them. CDR1 is SGHTA, CDR2 FQGNSA, per germline. CDR3 size: 13 residues. This CDR3 reads CASSALQGLEQYF. The CDR3 nucleotides read TGTGCCAGCAGCGCCTTACAGGGTCTCGAGCAGTACTTC.

The J gene is TRBJ2-3, the V gene TRBV6-5; 10 positions match TRBD2. This CDR3 contains 15 residues. The germline V gene has CDR1 MNHEY and CDR2 SVGAGI. The ends lost 7 bases at V and 3 bases at J; junction bases unmatched: 7. CDR3 amino acids: CASTRSGRDTDTQYF. In DNA, the CDR3 is TGTGCCAGCACCAGAAGCGGGAGGGATACAGATACGCAGTATTTT.